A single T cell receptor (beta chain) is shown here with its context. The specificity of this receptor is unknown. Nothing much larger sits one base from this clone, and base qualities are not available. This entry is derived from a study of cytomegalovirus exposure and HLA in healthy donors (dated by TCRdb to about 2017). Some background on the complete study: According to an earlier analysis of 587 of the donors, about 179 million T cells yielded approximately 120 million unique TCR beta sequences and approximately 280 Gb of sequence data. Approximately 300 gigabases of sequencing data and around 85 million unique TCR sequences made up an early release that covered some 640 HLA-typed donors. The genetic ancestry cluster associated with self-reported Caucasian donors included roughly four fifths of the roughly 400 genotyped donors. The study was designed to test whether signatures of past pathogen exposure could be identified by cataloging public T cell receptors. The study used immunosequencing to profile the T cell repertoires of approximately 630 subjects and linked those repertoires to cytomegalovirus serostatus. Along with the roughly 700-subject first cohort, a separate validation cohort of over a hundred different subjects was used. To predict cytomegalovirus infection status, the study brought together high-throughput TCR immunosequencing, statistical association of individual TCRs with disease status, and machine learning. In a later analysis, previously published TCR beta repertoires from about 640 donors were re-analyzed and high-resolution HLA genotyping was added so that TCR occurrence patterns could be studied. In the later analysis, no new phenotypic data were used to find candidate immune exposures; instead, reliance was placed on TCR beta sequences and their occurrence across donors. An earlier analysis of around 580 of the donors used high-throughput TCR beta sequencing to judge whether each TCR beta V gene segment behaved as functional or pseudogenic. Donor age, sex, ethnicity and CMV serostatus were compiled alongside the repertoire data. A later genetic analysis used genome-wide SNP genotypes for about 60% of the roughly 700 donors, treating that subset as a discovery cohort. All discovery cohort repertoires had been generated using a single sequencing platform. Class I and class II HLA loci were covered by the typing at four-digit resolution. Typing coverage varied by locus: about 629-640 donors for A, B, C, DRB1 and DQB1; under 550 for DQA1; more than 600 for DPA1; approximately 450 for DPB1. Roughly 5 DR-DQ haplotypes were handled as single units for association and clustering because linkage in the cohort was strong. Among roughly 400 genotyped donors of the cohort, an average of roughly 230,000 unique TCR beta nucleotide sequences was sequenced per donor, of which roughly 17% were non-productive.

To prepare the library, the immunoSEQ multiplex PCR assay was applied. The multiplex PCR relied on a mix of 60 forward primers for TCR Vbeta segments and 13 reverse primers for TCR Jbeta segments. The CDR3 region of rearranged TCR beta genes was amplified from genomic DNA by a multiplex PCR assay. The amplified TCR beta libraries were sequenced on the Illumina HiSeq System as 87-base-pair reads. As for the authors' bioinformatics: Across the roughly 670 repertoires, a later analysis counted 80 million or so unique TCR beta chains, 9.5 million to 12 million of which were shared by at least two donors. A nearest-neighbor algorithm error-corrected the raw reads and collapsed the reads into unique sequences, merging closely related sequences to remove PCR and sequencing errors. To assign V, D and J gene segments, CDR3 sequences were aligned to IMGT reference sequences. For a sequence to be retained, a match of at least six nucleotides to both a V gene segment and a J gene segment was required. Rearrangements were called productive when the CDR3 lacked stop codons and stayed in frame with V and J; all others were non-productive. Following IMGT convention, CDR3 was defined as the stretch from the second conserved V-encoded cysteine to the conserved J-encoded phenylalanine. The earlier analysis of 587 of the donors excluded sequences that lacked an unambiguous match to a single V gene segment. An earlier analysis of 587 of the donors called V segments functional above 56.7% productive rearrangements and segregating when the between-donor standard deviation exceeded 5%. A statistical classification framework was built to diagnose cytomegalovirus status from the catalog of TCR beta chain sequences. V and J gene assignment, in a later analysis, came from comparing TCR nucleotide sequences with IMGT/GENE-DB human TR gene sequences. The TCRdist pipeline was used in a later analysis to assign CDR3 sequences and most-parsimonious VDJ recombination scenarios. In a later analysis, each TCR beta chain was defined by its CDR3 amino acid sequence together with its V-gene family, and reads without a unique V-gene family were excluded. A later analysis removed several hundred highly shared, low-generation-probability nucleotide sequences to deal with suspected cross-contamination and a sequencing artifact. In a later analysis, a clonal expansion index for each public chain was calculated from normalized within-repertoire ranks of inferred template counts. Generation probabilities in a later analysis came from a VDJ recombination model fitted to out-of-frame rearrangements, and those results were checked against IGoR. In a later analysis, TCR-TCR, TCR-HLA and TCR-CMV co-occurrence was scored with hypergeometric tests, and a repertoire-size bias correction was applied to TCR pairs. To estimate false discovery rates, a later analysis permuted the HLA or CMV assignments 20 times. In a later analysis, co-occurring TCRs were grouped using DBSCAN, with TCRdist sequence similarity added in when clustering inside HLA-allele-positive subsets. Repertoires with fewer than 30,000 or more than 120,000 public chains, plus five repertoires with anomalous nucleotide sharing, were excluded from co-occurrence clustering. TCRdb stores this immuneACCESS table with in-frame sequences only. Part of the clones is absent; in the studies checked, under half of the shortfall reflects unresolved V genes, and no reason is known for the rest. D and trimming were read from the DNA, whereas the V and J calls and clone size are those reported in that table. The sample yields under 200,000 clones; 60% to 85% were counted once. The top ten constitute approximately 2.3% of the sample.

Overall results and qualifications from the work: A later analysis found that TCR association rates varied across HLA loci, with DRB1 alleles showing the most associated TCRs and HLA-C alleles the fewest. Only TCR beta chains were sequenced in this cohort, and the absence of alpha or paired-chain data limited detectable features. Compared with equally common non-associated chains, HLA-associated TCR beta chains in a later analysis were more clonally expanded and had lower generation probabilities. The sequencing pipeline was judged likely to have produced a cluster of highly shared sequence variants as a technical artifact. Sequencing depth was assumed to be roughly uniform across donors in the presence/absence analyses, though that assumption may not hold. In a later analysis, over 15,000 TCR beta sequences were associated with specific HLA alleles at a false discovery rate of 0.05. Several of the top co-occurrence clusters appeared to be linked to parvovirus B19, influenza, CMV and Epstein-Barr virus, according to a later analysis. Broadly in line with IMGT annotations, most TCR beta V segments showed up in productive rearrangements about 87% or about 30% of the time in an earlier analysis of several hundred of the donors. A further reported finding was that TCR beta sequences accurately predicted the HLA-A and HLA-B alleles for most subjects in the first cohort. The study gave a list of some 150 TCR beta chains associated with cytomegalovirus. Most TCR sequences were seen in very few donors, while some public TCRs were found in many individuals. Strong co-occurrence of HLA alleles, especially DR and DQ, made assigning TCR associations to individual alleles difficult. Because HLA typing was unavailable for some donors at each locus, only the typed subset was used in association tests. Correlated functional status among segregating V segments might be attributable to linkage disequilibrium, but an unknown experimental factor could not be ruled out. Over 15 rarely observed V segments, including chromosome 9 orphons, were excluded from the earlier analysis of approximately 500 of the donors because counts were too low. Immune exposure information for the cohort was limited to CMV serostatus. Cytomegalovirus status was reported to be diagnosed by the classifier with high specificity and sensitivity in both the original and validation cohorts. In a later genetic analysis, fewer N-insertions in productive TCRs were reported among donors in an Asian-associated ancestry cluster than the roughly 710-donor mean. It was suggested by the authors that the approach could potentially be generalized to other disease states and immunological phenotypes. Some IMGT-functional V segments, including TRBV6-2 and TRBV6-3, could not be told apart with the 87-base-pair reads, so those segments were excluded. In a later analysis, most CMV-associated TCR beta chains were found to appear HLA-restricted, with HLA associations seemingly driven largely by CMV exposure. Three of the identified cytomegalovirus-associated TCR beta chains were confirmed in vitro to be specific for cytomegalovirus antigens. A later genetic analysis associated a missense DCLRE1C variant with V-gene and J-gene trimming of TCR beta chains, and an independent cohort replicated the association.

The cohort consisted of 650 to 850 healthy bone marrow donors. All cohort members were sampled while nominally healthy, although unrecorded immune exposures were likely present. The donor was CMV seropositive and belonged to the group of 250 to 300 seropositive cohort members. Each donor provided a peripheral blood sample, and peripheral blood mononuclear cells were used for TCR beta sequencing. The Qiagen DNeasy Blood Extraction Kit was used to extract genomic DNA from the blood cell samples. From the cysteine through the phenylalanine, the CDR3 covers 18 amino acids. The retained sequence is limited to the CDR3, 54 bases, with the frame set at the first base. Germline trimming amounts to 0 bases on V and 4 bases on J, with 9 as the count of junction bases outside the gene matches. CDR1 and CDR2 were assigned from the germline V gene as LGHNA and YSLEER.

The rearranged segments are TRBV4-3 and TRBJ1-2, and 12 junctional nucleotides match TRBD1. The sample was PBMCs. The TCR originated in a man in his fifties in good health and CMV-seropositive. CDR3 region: CASSQDLGQGASRYGYTF. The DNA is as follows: TGCGCCAGCAGCCAAGACTTGGGACAGGGGGCAAGTCGCTATGGCTACACCTTC.